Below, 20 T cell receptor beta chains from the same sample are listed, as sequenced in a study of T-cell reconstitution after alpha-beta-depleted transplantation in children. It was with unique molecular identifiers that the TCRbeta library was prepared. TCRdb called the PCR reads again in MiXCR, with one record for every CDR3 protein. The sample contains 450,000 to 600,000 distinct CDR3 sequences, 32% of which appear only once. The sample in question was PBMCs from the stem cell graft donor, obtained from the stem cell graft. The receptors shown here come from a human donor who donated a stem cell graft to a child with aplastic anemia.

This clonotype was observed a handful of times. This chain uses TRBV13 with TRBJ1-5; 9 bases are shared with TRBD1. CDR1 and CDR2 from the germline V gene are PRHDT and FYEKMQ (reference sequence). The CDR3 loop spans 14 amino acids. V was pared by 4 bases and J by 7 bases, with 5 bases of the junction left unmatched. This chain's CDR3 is CASSYRGQGQPQHF. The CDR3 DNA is TGTGCCAGCAGCTACAGGGGGCAAGGCCAGCCCCAGCATTTT.

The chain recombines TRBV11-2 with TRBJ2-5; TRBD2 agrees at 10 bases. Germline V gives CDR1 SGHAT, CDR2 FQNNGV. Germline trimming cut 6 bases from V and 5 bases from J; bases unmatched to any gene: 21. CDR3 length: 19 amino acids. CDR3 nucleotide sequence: TGTGCCAGCAGGACGTTCAGGGGGACTAGCGTAACCCCAAGGGAGACCCAGTACTTC. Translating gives CASRTFRGTSVTPRETQYF.

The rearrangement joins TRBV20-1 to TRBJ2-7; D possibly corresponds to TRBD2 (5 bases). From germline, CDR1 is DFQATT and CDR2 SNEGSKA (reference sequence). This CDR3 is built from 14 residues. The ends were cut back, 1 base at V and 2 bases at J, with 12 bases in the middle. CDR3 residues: CSARAGSYAYEQYF. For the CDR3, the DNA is TGCAGTGCTAGAGCGGGGTCCTATGCCTACGAGCAGTACTTC.

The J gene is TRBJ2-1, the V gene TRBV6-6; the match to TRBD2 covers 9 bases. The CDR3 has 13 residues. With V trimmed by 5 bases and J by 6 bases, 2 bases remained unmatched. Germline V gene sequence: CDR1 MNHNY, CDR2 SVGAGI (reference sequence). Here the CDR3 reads CASSQREANEQFF. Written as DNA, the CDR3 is TGTGCCAGCAGTCAGCGGGAGGCCAATGAGCAGTTCTTC.

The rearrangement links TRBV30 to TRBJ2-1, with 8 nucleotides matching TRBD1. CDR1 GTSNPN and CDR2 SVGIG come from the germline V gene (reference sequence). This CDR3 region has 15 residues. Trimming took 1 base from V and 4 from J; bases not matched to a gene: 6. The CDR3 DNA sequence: TGTGCCTGGAGTGGTGTCGGGACAGGTTACAATGAGCAGTTCTTC. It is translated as CAWSGVGTGYNEQFF.

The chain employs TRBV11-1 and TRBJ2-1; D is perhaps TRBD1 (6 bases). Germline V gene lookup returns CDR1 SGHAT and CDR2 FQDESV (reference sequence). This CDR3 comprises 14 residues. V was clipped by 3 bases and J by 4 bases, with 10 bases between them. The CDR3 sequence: CASSFRDTYNEQFF. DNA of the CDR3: TGTGCCAGCAGCTTCCGGGACACTTACAATGAGCAGTTCTTC. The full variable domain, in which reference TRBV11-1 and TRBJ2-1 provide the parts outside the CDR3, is EAEVAQSPRYKITEKSQAVAFWCDPISGHATLYWYRQILGQGPELLVQFQDESVVDDSQLPKDRFSAERLKGVDSTLKIQPAELGDSAMYLCASSFRDTYNEQFFGPGTRLTVL.

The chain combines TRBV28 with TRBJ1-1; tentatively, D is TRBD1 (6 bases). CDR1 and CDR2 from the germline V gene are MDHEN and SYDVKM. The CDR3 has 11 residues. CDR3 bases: TGTGCGGGTAGGGGGAGCACTGAAGCTTTCTTT. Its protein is CAGRGSTEAFF.

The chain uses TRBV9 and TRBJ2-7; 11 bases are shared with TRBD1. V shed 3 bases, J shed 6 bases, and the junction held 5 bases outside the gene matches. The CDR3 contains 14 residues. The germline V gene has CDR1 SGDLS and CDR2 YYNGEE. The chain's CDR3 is CASSASGQGGEQYF. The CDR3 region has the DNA TGTGCCAGCAGCGCGTCGGGACAGGGGGGCGAGCAGTACTTC.

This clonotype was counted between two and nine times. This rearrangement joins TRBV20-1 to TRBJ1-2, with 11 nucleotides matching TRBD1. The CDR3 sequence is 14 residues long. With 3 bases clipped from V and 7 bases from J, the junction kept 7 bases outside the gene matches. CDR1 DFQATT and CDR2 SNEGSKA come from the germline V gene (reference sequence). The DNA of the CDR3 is TGCAGTGCTAGTCCCGGGACAGGGGGTCGTGGCTACACCTTC. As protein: CSASPGTGGRGYTF.

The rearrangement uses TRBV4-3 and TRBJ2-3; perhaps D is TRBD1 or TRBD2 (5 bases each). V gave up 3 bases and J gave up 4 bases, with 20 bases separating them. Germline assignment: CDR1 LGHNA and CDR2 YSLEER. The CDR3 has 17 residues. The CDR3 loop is CASSQPGAGKAADTQYF. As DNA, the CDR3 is TGCGCCAGCAGCCAGCCCGGGGCAGGGAAGGCGGCAGATACGCAGTATTTT.

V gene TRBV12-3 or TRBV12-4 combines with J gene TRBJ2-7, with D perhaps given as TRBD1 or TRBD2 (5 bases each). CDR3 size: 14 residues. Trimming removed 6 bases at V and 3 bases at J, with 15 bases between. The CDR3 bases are TGTGCCAGCAGCCGGGACCCTTTATTCTACGAGCAGTACGTC. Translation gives CASSRDPLFYEQYV.

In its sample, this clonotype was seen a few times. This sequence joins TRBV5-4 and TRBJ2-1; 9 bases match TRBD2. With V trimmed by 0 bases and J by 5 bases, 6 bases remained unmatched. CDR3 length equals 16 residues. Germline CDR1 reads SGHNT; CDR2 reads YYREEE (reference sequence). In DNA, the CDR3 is TGTGCCAGCAGCTTGGGGGGCGCTAGCGGGAACAATGAGCAGTTCTTC. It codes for CASSLGGASGNNEQFF.

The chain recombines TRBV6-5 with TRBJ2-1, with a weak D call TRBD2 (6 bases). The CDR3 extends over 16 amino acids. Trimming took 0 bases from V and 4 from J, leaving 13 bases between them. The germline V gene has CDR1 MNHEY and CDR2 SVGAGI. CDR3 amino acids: CASSYSGLGGYNEQFF. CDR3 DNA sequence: TGTGCCAGCAGTTACTCGGGGTTGGGGGGATACAATGAGCAGTTCTTC.

CDR3 sequence: CASRARLGVSYNEQFF. CDR3 DNA sequence: TGTGCCAGCAGGGCGAGACTGGGAGTCTCCTACAATGAGCAGTTCTTC. This chain links TRBV6-1 with TRBJ2-1; D is possibly TRBD2 (5 bases). This CDR3 contains 16 residues. V was shortened by 6 bases and J by 0 bases, with 15 bases between the two germline ends. Germline CDR1 is MNHNS and CDR2 is SASEGT.

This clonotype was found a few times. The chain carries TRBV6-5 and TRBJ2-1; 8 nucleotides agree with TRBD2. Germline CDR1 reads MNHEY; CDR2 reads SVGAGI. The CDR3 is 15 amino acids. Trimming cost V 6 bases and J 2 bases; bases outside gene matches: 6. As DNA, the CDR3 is TGTGCCAGCAGGCCTACTAGCGGACCCTACAATGAGCAGTTCTTC. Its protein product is CASRPTSGPYNEQFF.

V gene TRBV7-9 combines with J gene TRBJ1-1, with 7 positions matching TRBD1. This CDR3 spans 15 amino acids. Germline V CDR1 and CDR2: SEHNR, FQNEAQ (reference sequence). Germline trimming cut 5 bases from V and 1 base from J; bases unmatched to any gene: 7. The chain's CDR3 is CASSPPGQRNTEAFF. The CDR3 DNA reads TGTGCCAGCAGCCCCCCGGGACAGAGGAACACTGAAGCTTTCTTT.

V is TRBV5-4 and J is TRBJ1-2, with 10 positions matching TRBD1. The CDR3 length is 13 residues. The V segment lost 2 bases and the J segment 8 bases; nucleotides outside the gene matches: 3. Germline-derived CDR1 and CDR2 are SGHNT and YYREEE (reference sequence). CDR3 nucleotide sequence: TGTGCCAGCAGCTTCGGACAGGGGGAGGGCTACACCTTC. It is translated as CASSFGQGEGYTF.

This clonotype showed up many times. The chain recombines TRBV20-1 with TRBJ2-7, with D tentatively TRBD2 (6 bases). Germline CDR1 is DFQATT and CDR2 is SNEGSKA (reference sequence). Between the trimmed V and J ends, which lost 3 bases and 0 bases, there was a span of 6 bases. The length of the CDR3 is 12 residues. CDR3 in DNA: TGCAGTGCTAGCGGGAGCTCCTACGAGCAGTACTTC. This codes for CSASGSSYEQYF.

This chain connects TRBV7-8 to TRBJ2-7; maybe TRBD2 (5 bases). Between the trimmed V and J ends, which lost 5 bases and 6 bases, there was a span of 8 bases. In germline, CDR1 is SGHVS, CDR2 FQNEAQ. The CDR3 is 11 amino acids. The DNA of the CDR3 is TGTGCCAGCAGCCATCGGGGCGAGCAGTACTTC. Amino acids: CASSHRGEQYF.

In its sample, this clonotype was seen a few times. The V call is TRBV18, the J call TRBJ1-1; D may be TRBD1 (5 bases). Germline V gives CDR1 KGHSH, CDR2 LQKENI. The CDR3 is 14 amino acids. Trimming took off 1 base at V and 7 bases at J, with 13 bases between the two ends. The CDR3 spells CASSPLGTAGEAFF. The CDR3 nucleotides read TGTGCCAGCTCACCACTAGGGACCGCGGGTGAAGCTTTCTTT. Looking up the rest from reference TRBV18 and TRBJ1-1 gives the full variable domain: NAGVMQNPRHLVRRRGQEARLRCSPMKGHSHVYWYRQLPEEGLKFMVYLQKENIIDESGMPKERFSAEFPKEGPSILRIQQVVRGDSAAYFCASSPLGTAGEAFFGQGTRLTVV.